These 8 T cell receptor beta chains were sequenced from one sample in a study of Ad26.COV2.S vaccination and SARS-CoV-2 variants. Clones were read by immunoSEQ multiplex PCR, and TCRdb kept only the in-frame ones, dropping some. Of 350,000 to 550,000 clones listed, 89% are singletons. Indicated treatment: roughly 19 received Ad26.COV2.S at low or high dose, single or two shots; about five received placebo; per-sample allocation not given. It was on day 63 after the first vaccine or placebo injection that samples were taken. The starting material was peripheral blood, obtained in a trial of Ad26.COV2.S vaccine versus placebo. The receptors stem from a person aged 18 to 59 who received the Ad26.COV2.S COVID-19 vaccine or a placebo.

The V call is TRBV4-2, the J call TRBJ1-6; D unresolved. CDR1 and CDR2 from the germline V gene are LGHNA and YNFKEQ. The V end lost 5 bases, the J end lost 7 bases, and 12 bases lay between the germline ends. The CDR3 extends over 14 amino acids. The CDR3 region is CASSMNPSNSPLHF. In nucleotides, the CDR3 is TGTGCCAGCAGCATGAACCCCTCCAATTCACCCCTCCACTTT.

This clone was picked up one time. V usage is TRBV4-2 and J usage is TRBJ1-1; D remains unclear. Germline CDR1 is LGHNA and CDR2 is YNFKEQ. This CDR3 is 15 amino acids long. Trimming pared 3 bases from V and 10 bases from J, leaving 21 bases between. The CDR3 DNA is TGTGCCAGCAGCCACCCGACCGAAATGAACCTGGGAGCTTTCTTT. Protein: CASSHPTEMNLGAFF.

V is TRBV4-3 and J is TRBJ1-5; possible D gene TRBD1, 5 bases. The CDR3 sequence is 13 residues long. CDR1 and CDR2 (germline): LGHNA, YSLEER. Trimming pared 2 bases from V and 7 bases from J, leaving 9 bases between. Written as DNA, the CDR3 is TGCGCCAGCAGCCAACAGGCAGGGCAGCCCCAGCATTTT. Its protein product is CASSQQAGQPQHF.

This sequence joins TRBV18 and TRBJ2-3; 13 nucleotides agree with TRBD2. V lost 6 bases and J lost 1; bases outside the gene matches: 4. Germline loops: CDR1 KGHSH, CDR2 LQKENI. This CDR3 contains 16 residues. The CDR3 nucleotides read TGTGCCAGCTCGCCCGGACTAGCGGGAGGCACAGATACGCAGTATTTT. Residues: CASSPGLAGGTDTQYF.

The chain links TRBV19 to TRBJ1-4; perhaps TRBD1 as D (6 bases). The CDR3 is 15 residues long. Trimming shortened V by 4 bases and J by 0 bases, and 9 bases separated the two germline ends. Germline CDR1 and CDR2: LNHDA and SQIVND (reference sequence). The CDR3 region has the DNA TGTGCCAGTAGTACAGGGGCCGCAACTAATGAAAAACTGTTTTTT. Protein: CASSTGAATNEKLFF.

The chain couples TRBV30 to TRBJ1-4; D unresolved. Germline loops: CDR1 GTSNPN, CDR2 SVGIG (reference sequence). The CDR3 runs to 16 residues. Trimming pared 4 bases from V and 5 bases from J, leaving 20 bases between. CDR3 sequence: CAWTRRLTAQNEKLFF. The CDR3 DNA sequence: TGTGCCTGGACCCGACGTCTAACAGCCCAGAATGAAAAACTGTTTTTT.

The chain recombines TRBV7-2 with TRBJ2-2; 7 bases fit TRBD1. After removal of 5 bases from V and 4 bases from J, the junction contained 16 bases not matched to a gene. The CDR3 spans 18 residues. CDR1 SGHTA and CDR2 FQGNSA come from the germline V gene. This CDR3 is CASSLTRGQVGSTGELFF. CDR3 sequence (DNA): TGTGCCAGCAGCCTCACACGTGGACAGGTGGGCTCCACCGGGGAGCTGTTTTTT.

V is TRBV10-3 and J is TRBJ2-3, with a tentative D call TRBD2 (5 bases). Germline V gives CDR1 ENHRY, CDR2 SYGVKD. The CDR3 is 14 amino acids. Trimming took off 7 bases at V and 2 bases at J, with 13 bases between the two ends. The CDR3 coding sequence is TGTGCCATCACTCGGAGGAAGACCACAGATACGCAGTATTTT. This translates into CAITRRKTTDTQYF.